This T cell receptor (beta chain) stems from a study of neurological immune-mediated disorders (dated by TCRdb to about 2019). With regard to the full study: Of the approximately 34 multiple sclerosis patients, some 31 had relapsing-remitting MS and 3 had secondary progressive MS. The cohort comprised about 71 subjects: some 15 HAM/TSP patients, around 35 multiple sclerosis patients and some 20 healthy controls. The roughly 99 TCR-beta libraries covered PBMC samples along with longitudinal samples, technical triplicates, and paired sorted CD4+ and CD8+ T-cell subsets. Using UMI-based sequencing, the study compared peripheral blood TCR-beta repertoires from patients with HTLV-I-associated myelopathy (HAM/TSP), patients with multiple sclerosis, and healthy controls. Longitudinal HAM/TSP donors and healthy donors each had 3 time-points at intervals of 3-40 months.

The research as a whole found: TCR clonal expansion was highest in HAM/TSP patients and lowest in MS patients, with MS patients falling below even healthy controls. Phylogenetic analysis grouped repertoires from 18 of 34 MS patients into a cluster of related CDR3 sequences, suggesting a possible repertoire-level signature. No association of the MS cluster with clinical or MRI features was observed, and the need for larger cohorts was stated by the authors. No identical CDR3 amino acid sequences were found to be shared among expanded clones across subjects, suggesting that TCR-beta repertoires were private in all groups.

The table lists this clonotype with many counts. Its antigen is still unknown. The input lacks base qualities; no much larger clone sits a single base away. cDNA was synthesized by template-switch 5'RACE using a primer with a 10-nucleotide random unique molecular identifier that tagged each TCR transcript. Each sequencing run produced over 200 million TCR-beta sequences covering 15-18 subjects. Total RNA was extracted with the RNeasy kit. Using the KAPA Real-time Library Amplification kit, TCR-beta VDJ regions were amplified with primers for the TCR constant region and the 5'RACE anchor. Sample indexes and Illumina adaptors were added in a first PCR, and a second PCR then increased library yield. After purification with Ampure beads, the TCR product of roughly 650 bp was size-selected on a 2% E-gel SizeSelection system. Before pooling, library quality was assessed on a Bioanalyzer, concentration was determined with Qubit, and library quantification was performed with the Kapa Library Quantification kit. An Illumina HiSeq 2500 was used to sequence the libraries paired-end at 2 x 150 bp. To increase sequence diversity, roughly 24-31% phiX was spiked into each library pool. As for the authors' bioinformatics: Quality-filtered reads were processed with the UMI-based MiGEC pipeline, and over 85% of raw TCR sequences were removed by the MiGEC pipeline during error correction. IMGT germline references were used for aligning VDJ genes, and each clonotype was defined as a unique CDR3 amino acid sequence together with its V-J genes. Clonal expansion, Shannon diversity and CDR3 relatedness (CalcPairwiseDistances, ClusterSamples) were evaluated with VDJtools, and phylogenetic trees were built with CLCbio workbench. Clones with at least 8 unique UMIs were defined as expanded, with this threshold being based on coefficient-of-variation modelling across technical triplicates. TCRdb reprocessing: public reads trimmed at Q25 with fastp, clones called with MiXCR, in-frame beta chains kept. Identical CDR3 protein sequences are pooled into one entry, listed with their most common genes and DNA. The V and J calls and clone size come from TCRdb's table, not from the authors' own analysis. The sample records tens of thousands of distinct CDR3 sequences, under 4% of which are singletons. Clones ranked in the top ten supply around 7.7% of the sample.

In light of the paper, this sample's time point label describes: longitudinal time-point 1 (baseline). For the unsorted PBMC libraries, 2 million PBMCs were stored in RNAlater at -80 degrees C until RNA extraction and were used to generate the libraries. Multiple sclerosis patients were enrolled in a US clinical protocol under which disease progression was evaluated by magnetic resonance imaging. Peripheral blood was subjected to Ficoll-Hypaque density gradient centrifugation to isolate PBMCs, which were then cryopreserved in liquid nitrogen. The sequence derives from a woman aged 55-75 years with multiple sclerosis. Sequenced material: PBMCs.

The sequenced DNA is TGTGCCAGCAGTTCAGGAAAACAAATCCAAGAGACCCAGTACTTC. Its protein reads: CASSSGKQIQETQYF. The rearrangement combines TRBV12-3 or TRBV12-4 with TRBJ2-5, with the D segment identity uncertain. The CDR3 runs 15 residues from the cysteine to the phenylalanine. The CDR3 DNA has 45 bases and is translated from base 1. The V end loses 4 bases and the J end loses 1 base, and a stretch of 13 bases separates them.